These 3 T cell receptor beta chains share one sample of origin, sequenced in a study of shared clonotypes between healthy human individuals. Terminally differentiated effector memory CD45RA+ cells were left out of the naive CD8 fraction, which was CD45RO-negative and positively selected for CCR7. Sequencing was performed with immunoSEQ multiplex PCR; in TCRdb, only in-frame clones are kept and a portion is missing. Of roughly 2,000,000 clones listed, around 93% are singletons. The sample was naive CD8+ T cells from PBMCs. These receptors all come from a man aged 18 to 29 in good health. Some clones in this sample may be carry-over from other donors' samples.

The CDR3 region has the DNA TGTGCCAGCCACCTCGGGGCGACTGAAGCTTTCTTT. This encodes CASHLGATEAFF. V and J are TRBV5-6 and TRBJ1-1, with D possibly being TRBD1 (5 bases). The CDR3 covers 12 residues. The germline CDR1 and CDR2 sequences are SGHDT and YYEEEE. The V gene lost 7 bases and the J gene lost 5 bases, with 12 bases spanning the gap.

The chain couples TRBV5-1 to TRBJ2-3; D is unresolved. CDR1 and CDR2 (germline): SGHRS, YFSETQ. This CDR3 region has 12 residues. The germline V and J ends were trimmed by 1 base and 3 bases, with 3 bases remaining between them. In DNA form, the CDR3 reads TGCGCCAGCAGCTTGTGGACAGATACGCAGTATTTT. As protein: CASSLWTDTQYF.

The chain has TRBV5-1 and TRBJ2-1, with D uncertain. Per germline, CDR1 SGHRS and CDR2 YFSETQ. Trimming removed 0 bases from V and 4 bases from J, with 14 bases in between. The CDR3 extends over 16 amino acids. The CDR3 reads CASSLEKLNLYNEQFF. As DNA, the CDR3 is TGCGCCAGCAGCTTGGAAAAATTAAACTTATACAATGAGCAGTTCTTC.